This TCR beta chain was documented in a study of T cell responses to AZD1222 COVID-19 vaccine. TCRdb keeps only in-frame clones here, not all; method: immunoSEQ multiplex PCR. The sample has around 100,000 clones, less than 90% seen once. Regarding this clone: The antigen is unknown.

CDR3 length equals 13 residues. V was clipped by 4 bases and J by 2 bases, with 9 bases between them. Germline lookup yields CDR1 SNHLY and CDR2 FYNNEI. Overall study results and limits: Spike-specific TCR breadth and depth both grew after two AZD1222 doses. In a largely white British group with more females than males, clonal diversity was possibly underestimated. Repertoire sampling occurred only after the peak T cell response.

The TCR was taken from an adult in good health. The input for sequencing was peripheral blood, taken on day 0 of AZD1222 vaccination. This chain uses TRBV2 with TRBJ2-7; D is unclear. As DNA, the CDR3 is TGTGCCAGCAGTGGGAGTGTCACCTACGAGCAGTACTTC. This gives the protein CASSGSVTYEQYF.